This T cell receptor (beta chain) was identified in a study of blood T cell repertoires in COVID-19. Across the study: Samples representing acute and convalescent COVID-19 were sourced from the United States, Italy and Spain. Nucleic acid was either cDNA or gDNA, and it came from T cells, B-cell-depleted T cells, or PBMCs.

The CDR3 is made up of 13 amino acids. In germline, CDR1 is MNHEY, CDR2 SVGAGI. Trimming stripped 2 bases from V and 6 bases from J, with 10 bases between. As originally analysed: Reference gene primer amplification in the assay estimated nucleated cell counts. Produced via immunoSEQ multiplex PCR; TCRdb's table is partial and in-frame only. Clone size and the V and J calls come from that table; the DNA yielded D and trimming. The sample yields around 90,000 clones, roughly 88% seen once. The Seattle patients joined while their infection was active and were tracked longitudinally afterward. The genes are TRBV6-5 and TRBJ1-2; a possible D gene is TRBD1 (5 bases). The origin of this receptor is a man aged 50-60 years with COVID-19, enrolled during active disease. The specimen sequenced was peripheral blood. The CDR3 loop is CASSYRAGNGYTF. CDR3 nucleotide sequence: TGTGCCAGCAGTTACCGTGCAGGGAATGGCTACACCTTC.